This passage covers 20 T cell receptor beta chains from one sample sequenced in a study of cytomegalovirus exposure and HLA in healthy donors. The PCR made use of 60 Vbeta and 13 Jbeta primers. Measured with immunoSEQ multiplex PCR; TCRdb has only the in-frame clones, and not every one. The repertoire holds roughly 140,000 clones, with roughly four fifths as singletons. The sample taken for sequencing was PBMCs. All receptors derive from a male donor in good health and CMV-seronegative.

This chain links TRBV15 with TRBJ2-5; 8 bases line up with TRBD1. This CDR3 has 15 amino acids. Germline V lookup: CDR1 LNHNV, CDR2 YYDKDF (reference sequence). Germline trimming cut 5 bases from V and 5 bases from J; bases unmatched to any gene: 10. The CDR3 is CATSRSRGLVETQYF. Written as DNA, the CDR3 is TGTGCCACCAGCCGCAGCAGGGGGCTGGTGGAGACCCAGTACTTC.

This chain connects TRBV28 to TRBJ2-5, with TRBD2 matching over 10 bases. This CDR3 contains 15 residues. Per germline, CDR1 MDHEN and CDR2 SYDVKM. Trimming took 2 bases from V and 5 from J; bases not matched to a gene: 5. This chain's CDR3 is CASSLVLAGAETQYF. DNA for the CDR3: TGTGCCAGCAGTTTAGTCCTAGCGGGAGCGGAGACCCAGTACTTC.

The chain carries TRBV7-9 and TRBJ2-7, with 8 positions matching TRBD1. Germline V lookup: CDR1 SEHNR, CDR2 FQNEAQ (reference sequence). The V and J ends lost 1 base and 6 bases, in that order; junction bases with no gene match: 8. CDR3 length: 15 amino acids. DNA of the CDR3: TGTGCCAGCAGCTTAGAAAGACAGGGGACGACCGAGCAGTACTTC. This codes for CASSLERQGTTEQYF. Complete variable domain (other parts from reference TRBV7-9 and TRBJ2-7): DTGVSQNPRHKITKRGQNVTFRCDPISEHNRLYWYRQTLGQGPEFLTYFQNEAQLEKSRLLSDRFSAERPKGSFSTLEIQRTEQGDSAMYLCASSLERQGTTEQYFGPGTRLTVT.

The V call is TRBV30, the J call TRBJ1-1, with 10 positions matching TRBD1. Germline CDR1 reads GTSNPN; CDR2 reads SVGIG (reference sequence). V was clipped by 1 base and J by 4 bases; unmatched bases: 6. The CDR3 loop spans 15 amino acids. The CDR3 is CAWSAGTGVLTEAFF. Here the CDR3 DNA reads TGTGCCTGGAGTGCCGGGACAGGGGTACTCACTGAAGCTTTCTTT.

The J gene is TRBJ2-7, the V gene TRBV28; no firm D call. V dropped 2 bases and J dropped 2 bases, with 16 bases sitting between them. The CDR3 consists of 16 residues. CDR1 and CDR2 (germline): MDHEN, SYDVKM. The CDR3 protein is CASSLIAEGFPYEQYF. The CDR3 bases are TGTGCCAGCAGTTTAATCGCGGAAGGATTCCCCTACGAGCAGTACTTC.

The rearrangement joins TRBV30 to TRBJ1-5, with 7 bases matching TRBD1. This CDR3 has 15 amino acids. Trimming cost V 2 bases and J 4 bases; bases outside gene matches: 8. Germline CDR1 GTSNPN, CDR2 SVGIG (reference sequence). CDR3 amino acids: CAWSLGPGQNQPQHF. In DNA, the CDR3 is TGTGCCTGGAGTCTCGGCCCGGGACAGAATCAGCCCCAGCATTTT.

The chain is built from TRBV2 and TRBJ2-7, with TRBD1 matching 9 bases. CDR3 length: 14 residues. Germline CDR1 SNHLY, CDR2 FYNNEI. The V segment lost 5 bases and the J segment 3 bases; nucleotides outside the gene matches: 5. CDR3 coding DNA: TGTGCCAGCAGTCTCGAGACAGGGGGCTACGAGCAGTACTTC. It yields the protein CASSLETGGYEQYF.

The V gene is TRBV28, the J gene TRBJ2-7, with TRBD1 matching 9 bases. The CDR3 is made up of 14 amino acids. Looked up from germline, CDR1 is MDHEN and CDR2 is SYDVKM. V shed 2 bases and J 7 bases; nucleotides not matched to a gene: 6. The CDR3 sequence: CASSLGDRAGEQYF. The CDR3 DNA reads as TGTGCCAGCAGTTTAGGGGACAGGGCGGGGGAGCAGTACTTC.

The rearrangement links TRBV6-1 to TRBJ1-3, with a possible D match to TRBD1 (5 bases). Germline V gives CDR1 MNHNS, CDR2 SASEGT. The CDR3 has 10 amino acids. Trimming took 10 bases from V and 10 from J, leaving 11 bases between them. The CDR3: CATGGGTIYF. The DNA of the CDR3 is TGTGCCACAGGCGGGGGGACCATATATTTT.

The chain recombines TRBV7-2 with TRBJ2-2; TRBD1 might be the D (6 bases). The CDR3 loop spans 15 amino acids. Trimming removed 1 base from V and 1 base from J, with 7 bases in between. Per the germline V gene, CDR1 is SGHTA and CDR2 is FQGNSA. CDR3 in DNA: TGTGCCAGCAGCTTAGGGACAGTGAACACCGGGGAGCTGTTTTTT. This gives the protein CASSLGTVNTGELFF.

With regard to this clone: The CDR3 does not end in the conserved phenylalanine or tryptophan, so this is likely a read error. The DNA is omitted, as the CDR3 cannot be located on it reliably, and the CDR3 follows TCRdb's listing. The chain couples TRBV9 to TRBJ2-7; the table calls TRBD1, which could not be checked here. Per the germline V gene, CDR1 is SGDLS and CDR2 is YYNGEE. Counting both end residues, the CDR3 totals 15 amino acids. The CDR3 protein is CASSERALAARPGEI.

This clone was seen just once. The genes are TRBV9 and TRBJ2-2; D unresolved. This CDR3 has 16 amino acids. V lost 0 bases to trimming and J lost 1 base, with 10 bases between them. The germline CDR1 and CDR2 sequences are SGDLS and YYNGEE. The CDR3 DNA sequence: TGTGCCAGCAGCGTAGGTATACAGATGAACACCGGGGAGCTGTTTTTT. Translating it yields CASSVGIQMNTGELFF.

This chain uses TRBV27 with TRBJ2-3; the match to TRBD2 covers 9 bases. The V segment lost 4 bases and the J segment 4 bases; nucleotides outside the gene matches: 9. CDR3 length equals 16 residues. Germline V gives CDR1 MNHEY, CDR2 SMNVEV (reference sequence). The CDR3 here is CASSSTTGLAADTQYF. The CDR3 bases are TGTGCCAGCAGTTCAACTACGGGACTAGCAGCAGATACGCAGTATTTT.

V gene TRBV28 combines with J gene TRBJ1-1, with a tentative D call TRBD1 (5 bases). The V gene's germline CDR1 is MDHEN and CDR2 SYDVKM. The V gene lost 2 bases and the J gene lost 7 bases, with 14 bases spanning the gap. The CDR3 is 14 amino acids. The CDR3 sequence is CASSLGGGPREAFF. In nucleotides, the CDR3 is TGTGCCAGCAGTTTAGGGGGGGGTCCCCGTGAAGCTTTCTTT.

The CDR3 bases are TGTGCCAGCAGCTTCCCAAGACAGGGGGCCCTCAATGAAAAACTGTTTTTT. The encoded protein is CASSFPRQGALNEKLFF. V and J are TRBV7-9 and TRBJ1-4; 10 bases map to TRBD1. The CDR3 has 17 residues. The J segment lost 5 bases and the V segment lost 3 bases, leaving 9 bases of the junction unmatched. Germline-derived CDR1 and CDR2 are SEHNR and FQNEAQ (reference sequence).

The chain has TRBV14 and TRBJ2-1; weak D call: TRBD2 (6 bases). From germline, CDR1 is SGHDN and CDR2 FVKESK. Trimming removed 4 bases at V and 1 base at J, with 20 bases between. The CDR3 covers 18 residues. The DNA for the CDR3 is TGTGCCAGCAGCCCCTGGGTGGGGGGAGCCCTTTCCTACAATGAGCAGTTCTTC. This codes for CASSPWVGGALSYNEQFF.

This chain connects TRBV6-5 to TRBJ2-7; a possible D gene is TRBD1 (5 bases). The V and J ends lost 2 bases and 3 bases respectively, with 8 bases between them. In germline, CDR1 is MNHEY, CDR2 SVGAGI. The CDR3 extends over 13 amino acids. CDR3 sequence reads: CASSYDSYYEQYF. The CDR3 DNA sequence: TGTGCCAGCAGTTACGACAGTTACTACGAGCAGTACTTC.

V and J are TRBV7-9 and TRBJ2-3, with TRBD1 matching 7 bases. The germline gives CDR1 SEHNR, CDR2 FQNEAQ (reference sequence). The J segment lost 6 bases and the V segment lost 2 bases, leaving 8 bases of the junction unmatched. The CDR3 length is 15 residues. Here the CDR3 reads CASSLHGTVYDTQYF. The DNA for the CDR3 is TGTGCCAGCAGCTTACACGGGACAGTGTATGATACGCAGTATTTT. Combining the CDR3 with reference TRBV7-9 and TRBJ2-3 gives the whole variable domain DTGVSQNPRHKITKRGQNVTFRCDPISEHNRLYWYRQTLGQGPEFLTYFQNEAQLEKSRLLSDRFSAERPKGSFSTLEIQRTEQGDSAMYLCASSLHGTVYDTQYFGPGTRLTVL.

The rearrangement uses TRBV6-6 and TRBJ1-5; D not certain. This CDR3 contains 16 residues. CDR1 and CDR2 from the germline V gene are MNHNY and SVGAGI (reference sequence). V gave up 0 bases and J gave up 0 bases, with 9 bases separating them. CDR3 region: CASSYSDYYSNQPQHF. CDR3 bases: TGTGCCAGCAGTTACTCGGACTATTATAGCAATCAGCCCCAGCATTTT.

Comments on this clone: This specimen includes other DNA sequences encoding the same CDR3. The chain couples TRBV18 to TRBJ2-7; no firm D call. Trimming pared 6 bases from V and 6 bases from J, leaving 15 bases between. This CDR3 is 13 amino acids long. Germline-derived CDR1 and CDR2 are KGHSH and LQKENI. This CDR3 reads CASSPGGVGEQYF. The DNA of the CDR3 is TGTGCCAGCTCTCCTGGCGGAGTCGGCGAGCAGTACTTC. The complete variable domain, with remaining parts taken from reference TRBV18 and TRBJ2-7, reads NAGVMQNPRHLVRRRGQEARLRCSPMKGHSHVYWYRQLPEEGLKFMVYLQKENIIDESGMPKERFSAEFPKEGPSILRIQQVVRGDSAAYFCASSPGGVGEQYFGPGTRLTVT.